This TCR beta chain was captured by sequencing in a study of blood T cell repertoires in COVID-19. The CDR3 consists of 18 residues. V shed 8 bases, J shed 6 bases, and the junction held 18 bases outside the gene matches. Germline-derived CDR1 and CDR2 are LNHDA and SQIVND (reference sequence). This clone has just a few counts. Assay used: immunoSEQ multiplex PCR; TCRdb lists only in-frame clones, some missing. The profile shows 110,000 to 150,000 clones, approximately 84% of them singletons. V gene TRBV19 combines with J gene TRBJ2-2; 10 positions agree with TRBD1. The sequence came from a human donor in a cohort sampled during active COVID-19. The specimen sequenced was peripheral blood. In DNA form, the CDR3 reads TGTGCCAGTGCCTACCCCCGTCGCGGGACAGGGGATTCCGGGGAGCTGTTTTTT. This gives the protein CASAYPRRGTGDSGELFF.